The following is a TCR beta chain sequence with its context. CDR1 and CDR2 (germline): KGHSH, LQKENI. The CDR3 is made up of 16 amino acids. V dropped 3 bases and J dropped 9; count of bases not matched to a gene: 11. Profiling relied on immunoSEQ multiplex PCR, and the TCRdb table lists in-frame clones only, not all of them. The sample contains around 68,000 clones, roughly three quarters of which appear only once. The data belong to a study of blood T cell repertoires in COVID-19. This chain uses TRBV18 with TRBJ2-1; 10 positions match TRBD1. This sequence originates from a woman aged 45 to 65 with acute or convalescent COVID-19. What was sequenced was peripheral blood. CDR3 bases: TGTGCCAGCTCACCGCCGGGACAGGGGCAGGTTGGTGAGCAGTTCTTC. Protein: CASSPPGQGQVGEQFF.